The rows below give T cell receptor beta chains drawn from one sample of a study of blood T cell repertoires in COVID-19. TCRdb's table, derived via immunoSEQ multiplex PCR, lists solely in-frame clones and lacks some. The data show 45,000 to 60,000 clones, under 90% seen once. The sample consisted of peripheral blood. Receptors were obtained from a woman over 75 with acute or convalescent COVID-19. Each CDR3 is given with its conserved first and last residue.

V	J	CDR3
TRBV5-1	TRBJ2-7	CASSLGEPPRNEQYF
TRBV6-2/TRBV6-3	TRBJ1-5	CASSSGTGGFQPQHF
TRBV9	TRBJ1-6	CASSAFGNSPLHF
TRBV7-9	TRBJ2-7	CASSPGQRGEQYF
TRBV19	TRBJ2-7	CASSIGDRGIYEQYF
TRBV5-4	TRBJ2-3	CASSLVGLAGGRVADTQYF
TRBV6-5	TRBJ1-3	CASSYSITSGNTIYF
TRBV6-1	TRBJ2-7	CASSEAPAGGLYEQYF
TRBV3-1/TRBV3-2	TRBJ2-2	CASSWQTYTGELFF
TRBV5-4	TRBJ2-2	CASSLGQFANTGELFF
TRBV5-1	TRBJ2-7	CASRADSSYEQYF